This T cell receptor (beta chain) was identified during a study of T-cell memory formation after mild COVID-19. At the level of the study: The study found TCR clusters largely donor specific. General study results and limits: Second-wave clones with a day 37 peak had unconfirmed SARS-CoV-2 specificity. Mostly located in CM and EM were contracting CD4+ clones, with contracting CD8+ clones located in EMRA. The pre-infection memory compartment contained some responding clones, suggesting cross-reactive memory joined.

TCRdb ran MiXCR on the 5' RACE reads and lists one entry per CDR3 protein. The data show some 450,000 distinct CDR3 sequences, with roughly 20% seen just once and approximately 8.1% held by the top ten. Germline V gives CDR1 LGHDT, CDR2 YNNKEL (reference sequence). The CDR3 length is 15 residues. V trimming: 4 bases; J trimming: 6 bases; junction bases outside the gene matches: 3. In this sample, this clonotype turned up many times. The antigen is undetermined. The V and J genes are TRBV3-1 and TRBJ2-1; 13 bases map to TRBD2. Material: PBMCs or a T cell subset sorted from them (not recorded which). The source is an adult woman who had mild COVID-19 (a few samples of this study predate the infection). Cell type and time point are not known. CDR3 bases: TGTGCCAGCAGCCGGGGACTAGCGGGACTCAATGAGCAGTTCTTC. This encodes CASSRGLAGLNEQFF.